The 15 T cell receptor beta chains below were found in one sample sequenced in a study of CD8+CD57+ T cells in acquired aplastic anemia. Both TCR beta VDJ combination and CDR3 sequence profiling were carried out. Genomic DNA was the template for this profiling. TCRdb analysed the reads with MiXCR anew, one entry per CDR3 protein. The sample has about 160,000 distinct CDR3 sequences; about 48% are singletons. Material: sorted CD4+, CD8+, or CD8+CD57+ T cells (not recorded which) from PBMCs. All receptors derive from a human donor in good health.

The J gene is TRBJ2-5, the V gene TRBV29-1, with D uncertain. The V gene lost 3 bases and the J gene lost 5 bases, with 4 bases spanning the gap. This CDR3 is built from 10 residues. Germline CDR1 SQVTM, CDR2 ANQGSEA. Written as DNA, the CDR3 is TGCAGCGTTGAGGGGGAGACCCAGTACTTC. It translates to CSVEGETQYF. The full variable domain, rest sourced from reference TRBV29-1 and TRBJ2-5, is SAVISQKPSRDICQRGTSLTIQCQVDSQVTMMFWYRQQPGQSLTLIATANQGSEATYESGFVIDKFPISRPNLTFSTLTVSNMSPEDSSIYLCSVEGETQYFGPGTRLLVL.

This chain links TRBV27 with TRBJ2-7, with 9 bases fitting TRBD1. Germline CDR1 reads MNHEY; CDR2 reads SMNVEV (reference sequence). Trimming took 6 bases from V and 0 from J; bases not matched to a gene: 6. The CDR3 runs 15 residues. CDR3 loop: CASRKQGADSYEQYF. The CDR3 nucleotides are TGTGCCAGCAGGAAACAGGGGGCCGACTCCTACGAGCAGTACTTC.

This clonotype was observed at least ten times. This chain uses TRBV20-1 with TRBJ1-2; D call uncertain. Germline V CDR1 and CDR2: DFQATT, SNEGSKA (reference sequence). V lost 6 bases and J lost 3, with 11 bases in between. The CDR3 is made up of 12 amino acids. Here the CDR3 DNA reads TGCAGTGCGAGCCAGGAGGACTATGGCTACACCTTC. Translated, it gives CSASQEDYGYTF.

CDR3 nucleotide sequence: TGCAGTGCTAGTCGGGTGACGAATTGGCAGTTCTTC. Translating it yields CSASRVTNWQFF. The rearrangement links TRBV20-1 to TRBJ2-1; D not certain. V gave up 3 bases and J gave up 12 bases, with 15 bases separating them. Germline V gene lookup returns CDR1 DFQATT and CDR2 SNEGSKA (reference sequence). There are 12 residues in the CDR3.

This clonotype has only a few counts. This sequence joins TRBV7-9 and TRBJ2-5; D might be TRBD2 (6 bases). The CDR3 extends over 13 amino acids. Germline V lookup: CDR1 SEHNR, CDR2 FQNEAQ (reference sequence). V was clipped by 3 bases and J by 3 bases, with 8 bases between them. CDR3 region: CASSFRTKETQYF. DNA for the CDR3: TGTGCCAGCAGCTTTAGGACTAAAGAGACCCAGTACTTC.

The chain combines TRBV19 with TRBJ2-1, with D hard to call. The V gene lost 8 bases and the J gene lost 9 bases, with 14 bases spanning the gap. The germline CDR1 and CDR2 sequences are LNHDA and SQIVND (reference sequence). The CDR3 loop spans 12 amino acids. The CDR3 DNA is TGTGCCAGTTCAGGCCCCAAGGGTGAGCAGTTCTTC. Its protein product is CASSGPKGEQFF.

V usage is TRBV7-7 and J usage is TRBJ2-2; tentatively, D is TRBD1 (6 bases). This CDR3 has 15 amino acids. Germline values: CDR1 SSHAT, CDR2 FNYEAQ (reference sequence). V was clipped by 5 bases and J by 0 bases, with 10 bases between them. CDR3 sequence: CASSGDISNTGELFF. Here the CDR3 DNA reads TGTGCCAGCAGCGGGGACATATCGAACACCGGGGAGCTGTTTTTT.

This rearrangement joins TRBV19 to TRBJ1-2; TRBD1 is a possible D gene (5 bases). V was cut by 6 bases and J by 4 bases, with 15 bases left in between. Germline V lookup: CDR1 LNHDA, CDR2 SQIVND (reference sequence). This CDR3 region has 14 residues. CDR3 nucleotide sequence: TGTGCCAGTAGAGCAGACAGAGCGGTCTATGGCTACACCTTC. It is translated as CASRADRAVYGYTF. Full variable domain (outside the CDR3, taken from reference TRBV19 and TRBJ1-2): DGGITQSPKYLFRKEGQNVTLSCEQNLNHDAMYWYRQDPGQGLRLIYYSQIVNDFQKGDIAEGYSVSREKKESFPLTVTSAQKNPTAFYLCASRADRAVYGYTFGSGTRLTVV.

The chain links TRBV11-2 to TRBJ1-3; D gene ambiguous. V was pared by 2 bases and J by 0 bases, with 11 bases between. There are 16 residues in the CDR3. Germline CDR1 is SGHAT and CDR2 is FQNNGV. CDR3 DNA: TGTGCCAGCAGCTTACGACTGGGGAGCTCTGGAAACACCATATATTTT. It is translated as CASSLRLGSSGNTIYF.

A word on this clonotype: This may stem from a read error, because a much larger clone lies one nucleotide away. This chain connects TRBV2 to TRBJ2-7; D is ambiguous. Germline V gene lookup returns CDR1 SNHLY and CDR2 FYNNEI. V lost 8 bases, J lost 0 bases, and 5 bases lay in between. The CDR3 runs to 11 residues. CDR3 nucleotides: TGTGCCAGCGGTTACTCCTACGAGCAGTACTTC. Translated, it gives CASGYSYEQYF.

The gene calls are TRBV7-9 and TRBJ2-5; D unresolved. CDR3 length: 16 amino acids. The germline V gene encodes CDR1 SEHNR and CDR2 FQNEAQ (reference sequence). V was pared by 5 bases and J by 0 bases, with 16 bases between. The CDR3 here is CASSPTLRGYQETQYF. CDR3 coding DNA: TGTGCCAGCAGCCCTACCTTAAGAGGATACCAAGAGACCCAGTACTTC.

This clonotype was found many times. The chain combines TRBV20-1 with TRBJ1-2; possibly TRBD1 for D (5 bases). Deletions cut 0 bases from V and 1 base from J, with 18 bases between. The CDR3 has 17 residues. The germline gives CDR1 DFQATT, CDR2 SNEGSKA (reference sequence). CDR3 region: CSARDTPRGGFNYGYTF. CDR3 DNA: TGCAGTGCTAGAGATACCCCTCGGGGGGGGTTTAACTATGGCTACACCTTC.

The chain combines TRBV6-1 with TRBJ2-1; D is unresolved. The CDR3 has 16 residues. Trimming shortened V by 2 bases and J by 0 bases, and 11 bases separated the two germline ends. Germline CDR1 reads MNHNS; CDR2 reads SASEGT. DNA for the CDR3: TGTGCCAGCAGTGAATTCCTACACCGCTCCTACAATGAGCAGTTCTTC. Translated, it gives CASSEFLHRSYNEQFF.

This clonotype was recorded once. The V call is TRBV10-3, the J call TRBJ1-1; D is undetermined. V was pared by 3 bases and J by 6 bases, with 14 bases between. In germline, CDR1 is ENHRY, CDR2 SYGVKD. CDR3 length equals 14 residues. The CDR3 loop is CAISDHRHAAEAFF. CDR3 coding DNA: TGTGCCATCAGTGACCACCGACACGCTGCTGAAGCTTTCTTT.

This clonotype has a handful of counts. This sequence joins TRBV29-1 and TRBJ2-7, with a possible D match to TRBD1 (6 bases). The CDR3 length is 12 residues. The V gene lost 6 bases and the J gene lost 4 bases, with 13 bases spanning the gap. Looked up from germline, CDR1 is SQVTM and CDR2 is ANQGSEA. The CDR3 loop is CSVGDIGYEQYF. The CDR3 region has the DNA TGCAGCGTCGGGGACATTGGTTACGAGCAGTACTTC.